The 10 T cell receptor beta chains below come from one sample, sequenced in a study of CD8 T cells in Susac syndrome. With random hexamers, reverse transcription was performed on about 0.5 to 1 ug of RNA. TCRdb itself ran the immunoSEQ multiplex PCR reads through MiXCR, one entry per CDR3 protein. The sample records around 190,000 distinct CDR3 sequences, 85% to 95% being singletons. The sequencing sample was made of CD4+ T cells from PBMCs. Every receptor here comes from a human donor in good health.

This clonotype turned up a few times. The rearrangement links TRBV9 to TRBJ2-3; D remains unclear. CDR3 size: 13 residues. From germline, CDR1 is SGDLS and CDR2 YYNGEE. V lost 0 bases to trimming and J lost 1 base, with 3 bases between them. As DNA, the CDR3 is TGTGCCAGCAGCGTAGCCCGCACAGATACGCAGTATTTT. Translation gives CASSVARTDTQYF.

CDR3 protein: CASSLDGRNQPQHF. CDR3 nucleotides: TGCGCCAGCAGCTTGGACGGGCGCAATCAGCCCCAGCATTTT. The chain employs TRBV5-1 and TRBJ1-5, with unresolved D. CDR1 and CDR2 (germline): SGHRS, YFSETQ. V lost 0 bases and J 2 bases, leaving 6 bases between the germline ends. The CDR3 totals 14 residues.

This clonotype was seen a single time. The chain employs TRBV18 and TRBJ1-5; D is uncertain. Between the trimmed V and J ends, which lost 2 bases and 6 bases, there was a span of 11 bases. The CDR3 loop spans 14 amino acids. Germline CDR1 is KGHSH and CDR2 is LQKENI. Here the CDR3 reads CASSPEVAGQPQHF. The CDR3 bases are TGTGCCAGCTCACCAGAGGTTGCGGGTCAGCCCCAGCATTTT.

The gene calls are TRBV9 and TRBJ2-1, with D tentatively TRBD1 (6 bases). V shed 3 bases and J shed 7 bases, with 14 bases lying between them. This CDR3 region has 14 residues. Germline V lookup: CDR1 SGDLS, CDR2 YYNGEE. CDR3 residues: CASSAYGTTNEQFF. The CDR3 DNA follows: TGTGCCAGCAGCGCGTATGGGACAACGAATGAGCAGTTCTTC.

J is TRBJ1-2 and V is TRBV7-3; the match to TRBD1 covers 8 bases. Per the germline V gene, CDR1 is SGHTA and CDR2 is FQGTGA. The CDR3 is 16 residues long. V dropped 5 bases and J dropped 8; count of bases not matched to a gene: 16. The CDR3 protein is CASSLGQGSSDQGYTF. As DNA, the CDR3 is TGTGCCAGCAGCCTCGGACAGGGATCATCTGATCAGGGCTACACCTTC.

J is TRBJ1-1 and V is TRBV10-3; 9 bases agree with TRBD1. Per the germline V gene, CDR1 is ENHRY and CDR2 is SYGVKD. This CDR3 contains 15 residues. V trimming: 8 bases; J trimming: 3 bases; junction bases outside the gene matches: 10. The CDR3 DNA is TGTGCCATCCGGACCGCAGACAGGGGGGACACTGAAGCTTTCTTT. This encodes CAIRTADRGDTEAFF.

The chain links TRBV9 to TRBJ2-7; 7 nucleotides align to TRBD1. Germline V gene sequence: CDR1 SGDLS, CDR2 YYNGEE. The ends lost 4 bases at V and 4 bases at J; junction bases unmatched: 11. This CDR3 has 15 amino acids. The CDR3 DNA reads TGTGCCAGCAGCTTCCGCCCGGGGACAGTATACGAGCAGTACTTC. The encoded protein is CASSFRPGTVYEQYF.

The V and J genes are TRBV5-1 and TRBJ2-1, with a possible D match to TRBD1 (5 bases). Germline CDR1 and CDR2: SGHRS and YFSETQ. This CDR3 is 15 amino acids long. V was pared by 0 bases and J by 5 bases, with 12 bases between. CDR3 coding DNA: TGCGCCAGCAGCTTGGAACCCAGCAGGGACAATGAGCAGTTCTTC. Its translation is CASSLEPSRDNEQFF. Full variable domain (outside the CDR3, taken from reference TRBV5-1 and TRBJ2-1): KAGVTQTPRYLIKTRGQQVTLSCSPISGHRSVSWYQQTPGQGLQFLFEYFSETQRNKGNFPGRFSGRQFSNSRSEMNVSTLELGDSALYLCASSLEPSRDNEQFFGPGTRLTVL.

The chain employs TRBV12-3 or TRBV12-4 and TRBJ2-1; a weak D match, TRBD2 (6 bases). Trimming left V 6 bases short and J 4 bases short, with 10 bases between. The length of the CDR3 is 13 residues. CDR3 in amino acids: CASSKRGYNEQFF. Here the CDR3 DNA reads TGTGCCAGCAGCAAACGGGGGTACAATGAGCAGTTCTTC.

The chain carries TRBV20-1 and TRBJ2-2, with D maybe TRBD2 (6 bases). The CDR3 is made up of 12 amino acids. V dropped 3 bases and J dropped 7 bases, with 9 bases sitting between them. From germline, CDR1 is DFQATT and CDR2 SNEGSKA (reference sequence). The chain's CDR3 is CSARRGIGELFF. The CDR3 DNA is TGCAGTGCTAGGCGCGGGATCGGGGAGCTGTTTTTT.